The clone carrying this T cell receptor (beta chain) was recorded once. No antigen is known for it. Germline CDR1 is SGHRS and CDR2 is YFSETQ. V shed 4 bases and J shed 4 bases, with 12 bases lying between them. There are 13 residues in the CDR3. The data stem from a study of cytomegalovirus exposure and HLA in healthy donors. 60 Vbeta and 13 Jbeta primers were used in PCR. TCRdb's table, derived via immunoSEQ multiplex PCR, lists solely in-frame clones and lacks some. The sample holds fewer than 200,000 clones; roughly 80% are singletons and the top ten take 0.7% to 0.95%. Overall study findings and caveats: An ancestry cluster, one associated with Asian ancestry, reportedly showed fewer N-insertions than the approximately 650-donor mean in a later analysis. Investigators reported 150 to 200 TCR beta chains as tied to cytomegalovirus.

Sequencing was done on a sample of PBMCs. The chain links TRBV5-1 to TRBJ2-7; D remains ambiguous. The origin of this receptor is a woman aged 18-35 years in good health and CMV-seronegative. CDR3 sequence: CASSTENRYEQYF. CDR3 in DNA: TGCGCCAGCAGCACGGAGAATCGATACGAGCAGTACTTC.